The rows below give T cell receptor beta chains drawn from one sample of a study of TIL therapy for anti-PD-1-resistant metastatic lung cancer. Clones were sequenced by immunoSEQ multiplex PCR, and TCRdb holds only the in-frame ones, with some missing. The sample contains approximately 92,000 clones, roughly two thirds of which appear only once. The sample was tumor tissue, taken at baseline. The origin of the receptors is a person aged 25 to 79 with non-small cell lung cancer. CDR3s include the opening cysteine and the closing phenylalanine or tryptophan. A D gene is named only where the DNA matches it firmly. The size entry is marked missing in some rows and otherwise reads once, few, many or a size class.

v_gene,j_gene,abundance,d_gene,CDR3nt,CDR3aa
TRBV12-3/TRBV12-4,TRBJ2-5,.,.,TGTGCCAGCAGTTTTCTCGTCCAAGAGACCCAGTACTTC,CASSFLVQETQYF
TRBV5-4,TRBJ2-2,many,.,TGTGCCAGCAGCTTGGGGTACACCGGGGAGCTGTTTTTT,CASSLGYTGELFF
TRBV5-1,TRBJ2-7,.,.,TGCGCCAGCAGCCCAAGTGGCGGGGACACCTACGAGCAGTACTTC,CASSPSGGDTYEQYF
TRBV30,TRBJ2-1,few,TRBD2,TGTGCCTGGAGCTCGGGACTAGCGTCGGGAAATGAGCAGTTCTTC,CAWSSGLASGNEQFF
TRBV13,TRBJ2-7,.,TRBD1,TGTGCCAGCAGCGTTCTGGGACAGGGAAACTACGAGCAGTACTTC,CASSVLGQGNYEQYF
TRBV7-9,TRBJ1-2,.,TRBD1,TGTGCCAGCAGCGTCCCGGGACAGGGGGCAGATGGCTACACCTTC,CASSVPGQGADGYTF
TRBV7-9,TRBJ2-7,.,.,TGTGCCAGCAGCTTAAACACCTACGAGCAGTACTTC,CASSLNTYEQYF
TRBV10-2,TRBJ2-7,.,.,TGCGCCAGCAGTGATCGGGGCCCCTACGAGCAGTACTTC,CASSDRGPYEQYF
TRBV7-9,TRBJ1-1,few,TRBD1,TGTGCCAGCAGCACAGGACAGGGTAGCACTGAAGCTTTCTTT,CASSTGQGSTEAFF
TRBV6-2/TRBV6-3,TRBJ2-2,.,TRBD1,TGTGCCAGCAGTTACGCTGGACAGGGGGCGATCCGGGCCGGGGAGCTGTTTTTT,CASSYAGQGAIRAGELFF
TRBV3-1/TRBV3-2,TRBJ2-7,few,.,TGTGCCAGCAGGCACGCTGGGGAGCAGTACTTC,CASRHAGEQYF
TRBV5-1,TRBJ1-1,few,.,TGCGCCAGCAGCGCCCGGGACCATACCATGAACACTGAAGCTTTCTTT,CASSARDHTMNTEAFF
TRBV28,TRBJ1-5,.,.,TGTGCCAGCAGTTTAGGGGGAATAGCCCCTAATCAGCCCCAGCATTTT,CASSLGGIAPNQPQHF
TRBV20-1,TRBJ2-7,.,.,TGCAGTGCTAGTCCTCTTCGACAGGGAGGCTACGAGCAGTACTTC,CSASPLRQGGYEQYF
TRBV18,TRBJ2-4,.,.,TGTGCCAGCTCAGCAGGTGGGAGCGGACTGGGCATTCAGTACTTC,CASSAGGSGLGIQYF
TRBV5-1,TRBJ1-6,.,.,TGCGCCAGCAGCCGCGCGACCTTTGGACAGACCTATAATTCACCCCTCCACTTT,CASSRATFGQTYNSPLHF
TRBV11-2,TRBJ1-5,.,.,TGTGCCAGCAGCTTAGGTACAGGGTCCAATCAGCCCCAGCATTTT,CASSLGTGSNQPQHF
TRBV5-1,TRBJ2-5,.,TRBD2,TGCGCCAGCAGCACCGGGGGGGGCCAAGAGACCCAGTACTTC,CASSTGGGQETQYF
TRBV24-1,TRBJ2-3,.,TRBD2,TGTGCCACCAGTGACCAAGGACTAGCGGGGGGGCTTGATACGCAGTATTTT,CATSDQGLAGGLDTQYF
TRBV19,TRBJ2-1,.,.,TGTGCCAGTAGTATAGGACTAGTTAACAGAAATGAGCAGTTCTTC,CASSIGLVNRNEQFF
TRBV7-8,TRBJ2-7,.,.,TGTGCCAGCAGCCGCGACAGGCTCAGGGAAACCCACGAGCAGTACTTC,CASSRDRLRETHEQYF
TRBV7-8,TRBJ1-2,.,.,TGTGCCAGCAGCTTAGTGCAGGGACGGAATAACTATGGCTACACCTTC,CASSLVQGRNNYGYTF
TRBV6-7,TRBJ2-3,.,.,TGTGCCAGCAGTTACTGTTGTGGCGGGGGCGTGGAACATACGCAGTATTTT,CASSYCCGGGVEHTQYF
TRBV3-1/TRBV3-2,TRBJ2-7,once,.,TGTGCCACCGGATCCCCGGTCGGCTACGAGCAGTACTTC,CATGSPVGYEQYF
TRBV7-9,TRBJ2-4,.,.,TGTGCCAGCAGCTTGGACCGGGACTCCTTGGACATTCAGTACTTC,CASSLDRDSLDIQYF
TRBV11-2,TRBJ2-5,.,TRBD2,TGTGCCAGCAGCGCCGCTAGCGGGAGCTGGAAGACCCAGTACTTC,CASSAASGSWKTQYF
TRBV5-6,TRBJ1-5,once,.,TGTGCCAGCAGCTTCACTGGAAGCAATCAGCCCCAGCATTTT,CASSFTGSNQPQHF
TRBV3-1/TRBV3-2,TRBJ2-3,.,.,TGTGCCAGCAGCCCCTACCGAGACGGTTTCACAGATACGCAGTATTTT,CASSPYRDGFTDTQYF
TRBV28,TRBJ1-2,.,.,TGTGCCAGCAGTTTGTTAGAGCCGGGATATAACTATGGCTACACCTTC,CASSLLEPGYNYGYTF
TRBV7-9,TRBJ1-5,few,TRBD1,TGTGCCAGCAGCGGCGGGACAGGCCTCAATCAGCCCCAGCATTTT,CASSGGTGLNQPQHF
TRBV6-1,TRBJ1-6,.,.,TGTGCCAGCAGTGCCAAACCGGGACTCATTCCCTCACCCCTCCACTTT,CASSAKPGLIPSPLHF
TRBV6-2/TRBV6-3,TRBJ1-1,once,TRBD1,TGTGCCAGCAGACCTAAACAGGGGGCAGGAGGGACTGAAGCTTTCTTT,CASRPKQGAGGTEAFF